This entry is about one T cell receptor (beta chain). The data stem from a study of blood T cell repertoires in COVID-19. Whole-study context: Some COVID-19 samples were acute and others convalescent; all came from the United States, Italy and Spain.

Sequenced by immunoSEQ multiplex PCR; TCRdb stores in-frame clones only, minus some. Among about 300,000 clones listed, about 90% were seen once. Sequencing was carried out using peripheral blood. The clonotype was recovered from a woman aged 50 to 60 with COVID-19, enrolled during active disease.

The CDR3 sequence: CASGAGGLAGTNSYNEQFF. Written as DNA, the CDR3 is TGCGCCAGCGGGGCGGGAGGACTAGCGGGCACCAACTCCTACAATGAGCAGTTCTTC. The genes are TRBV10-1 and TRBJ2-1, with 11 bases fitting TRBD2. Trimming took 8 bases from V and 0 from J; bases not matched to a gene: 15. The CDR3 is 19 amino acids. The V gene's germline CDR1 is WNHNN and CDR2 SYGVQD (reference sequence).